The clone carrying this TCR beta chain was counted between two and nine times. As yet, its antigen is unknown. These data are taken from a study of cytomegalovirus exposure and HLA in healthy donors. Whole-study findings and limits: Being productive about 87% or about 30% of the time was typical of most TCR beta V segments in an earlier analysis. Most sequenced TCRs were rare (though some public TCRs occurred in many donors).

Amplification used 60 Vbeta primers and 13 Jbeta primers. Sequenced by immunoSEQ multiplex PCR; TCRdb stores in-frame clones only, minus some. The sample yields under 250,000 clones, approximately 83% seen once. This CDR3 contains 15 residues. Between the trimmed V and J ends, which lost 7 bases and 7 bases, there was a span of 17 bases. CDR1 and CDR2 (germline): LNHDA, SQIVND (reference sequence). The chain is built from TRBV19 and TRBJ1-6; no reliable D call. This receptor was taken from a woman in her fifties or sixties in good health and CMV-seropositive. Sequenced input: PBMCs. CDR3 sequence reads: CASTGIGLLNSPLHF. The CDR3 nucleotides read TGTGCCAGTACGGGAATAGGGCTATTGAATTCACCCCTCCACTTT.